This passage covers 7 T cell receptor beta chains from one sample sequenced in a study of T cell repertoires in cytomegalovirus infection. One entry per CDR3 protein results from TCRdb running MiXCR on the reads. The sample contains around 530,000 distinct CDR3 sequences, more than 15% of which appear only once. Material: CD8+ T cells from PBMCs. These receptors came from a human donor in good health (CMV status not recorded). Some clones in this sample may be carry-over from other donors' samples.

This clonotype was observed at least ten times. V and J are TRBV7-2 and TRBJ2-7; TRBD1 might be the D (5 bases). The length of the CDR3 is 13 residues. The V and J ends lost 5 bases and 6 bases respectively, with 14 bases between them. Germline CDR1 reads SGHTA; CDR2 reads FQGNSA. The CDR3 DNA reads TGTGCCAGCAGCCAACCCGGACATGGCGAGCAGTACTTC. Protein sequence: CASSQPGHGEQYF.

This clonotype was recorded many times. V and J are TRBV27 and TRBJ2-1, with TRBD2 as a possible D gene (5 bases). The CDR3 runs to 15 residues. The V end lost 6 bases, the J end lost 8 bases, and 20 bases lay between the germline ends. Germline loops: CDR1 MNHEY, CDR2 SMNVEV (reference sequence). CDR3 loop: CASSPRGLPRDEQFF. The CDR3 DNA reads as TGTGCCAGCAGCCCCCGGGGTCTCCCCCGGGATGAGCAGTTCTTC.

The sample holds many counts of this clonotype. The chain couples TRBV7-3 to TRBJ2-1; 12 bases line up with TRBD1. V dropped 3 bases and J dropped 8; count of bases not matched to a gene: 5. The CDR3 loop spans 15 amino acids. Germline CDR1 and CDR2: SGHTA and FQGTGA. CDR3 in DNA: TGTGCCAGCAGCTTCGGGACAGGGGGCGTATATGAGCAGTTCTTC. Its protein is CASSFGTGGVYEQFF.

Comments on this clonotype: A much bigger clone sits one base away, suggesting this may be a read error. CDR3 coding DNA: TGTGCCAGTACCGATGCACGGGGCACTGAAGCTTTCTTT. Its translation: CASTDARGTEAFF. The chain joins TRBV19 to TRBJ1-1; no firm D call. This CDR3 spans 13 amino acids. Germline V gene lookup returns CDR1 LNHDA and CDR2 SQIVND (reference sequence). Trimming stripped 7 bases from V and 4 bases from J, with 13 bases between.

On this clonotype itself: A much larger clone differs from this one at a single base, so this may be a read error. The V and J genes are TRBV6-5 and TRBJ2-5, with 11 bases identical to TRBD2. The CDR3 length is 15 residues. Germline V gives CDR1 MNHEY, CDR2 SVGAGI. Trimming took 5 bases from V and 4 from J; bases not matched to a gene: 6. The CDR3 reads CASSTLAGEGETQYF. The CDR3 DNA reads TGTGCCAGCAGTACACTAGCGGGGGAAGGAGAGACCCAGTACTTC.

CDR3 sequence reads: CASSGWSTPYNEQFF. The CDR3 coding sequence is TGTGCCAGCAGTGGGTGGTCGACTCCTTACAATGAGCAGTTCTTC. V gene TRBV25-1 combines with J gene TRBJ2-1; D uncertain. In germline, CDR1 is MGHDK, CDR2 SYGVNS. The CDR3 contains 15 residues. V was pared by 4 bases and J by 4 bases, with 14 bases between.

This clonotype came up many times. This chain joins TRBV11-2 and TRBJ2-2; no clear D. CDR1 SGHAT and CDR2 FQNNGV come from the germline V gene. V shed 5 bases and J shed 3 bases, with 13 bases lying between them. This CDR3 has 15 residues. The CDR3 nucleotides are TGTGCCAGCAGCCCCGGACGCTTGCACACCGGGGAGCTGTTTTTT. Its protein product is CASSPGRLHTGELFF. The full variable domain, rest sourced from reference TRBV11-2 and TRBJ2-2, is EAGVAQSPRYKIIEKRQSVAFWCNPISGHATLYWYQQILGQGPKLLIQFQNNGVVDDSQLPKDRFSAERLKGVDSTLKIQPAKLEDSAVYLCASSPGRLHTGELFFGEGSRLTVL.